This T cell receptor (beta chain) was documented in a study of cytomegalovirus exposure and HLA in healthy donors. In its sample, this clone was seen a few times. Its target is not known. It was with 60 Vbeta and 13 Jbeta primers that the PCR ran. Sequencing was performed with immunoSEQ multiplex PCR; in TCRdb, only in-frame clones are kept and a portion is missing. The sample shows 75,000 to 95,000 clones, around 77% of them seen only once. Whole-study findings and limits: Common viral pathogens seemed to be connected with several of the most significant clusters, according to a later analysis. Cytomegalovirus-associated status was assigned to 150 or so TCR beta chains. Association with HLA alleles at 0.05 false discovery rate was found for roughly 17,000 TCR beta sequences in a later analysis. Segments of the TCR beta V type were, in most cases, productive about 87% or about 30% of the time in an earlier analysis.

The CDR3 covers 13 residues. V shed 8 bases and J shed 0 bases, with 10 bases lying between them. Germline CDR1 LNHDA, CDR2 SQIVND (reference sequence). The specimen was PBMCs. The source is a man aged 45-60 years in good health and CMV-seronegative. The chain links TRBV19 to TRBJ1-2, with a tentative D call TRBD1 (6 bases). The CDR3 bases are TGTGCCAGTTGGACAGATTCTAACTATGGCTACACCTTC. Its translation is CASWTDSNYGYTF. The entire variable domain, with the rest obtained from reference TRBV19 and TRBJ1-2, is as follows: DGGITQSPKYLFRKEGQNVTLSCEQNLNHDAMYWYRQDPGQGLRLIYYSQIVNDFQKGDIAEGYSVSREKKESFPLTVTSAQKNPTAFYLCASWTDSNYGYTFGSGTRLTVV.